This TCR beta chain originates from a study of T cell repertoires in cytomegalovirus infection. As for the study in general: Public TCR beta signature analysis indicated the presence of both CMV infection and matching HLA type.

Concerning this clonotype itself: Its antigen is unidentified.

General study results and limits: Adding up the frequency of public TCR beta families identified people who carried CMV plus the relevant HLA. HLA-C-restricted CMV-specific TCR beta clonotypes were dominant in the ex vivo response.

The germline gives CDR1 MNHNS, CDR2 SASEGT. V lost 2 bases and J 2 bases, leaving 10 bases between the germline ends. CDR3 length: 15 residues. TCRdb fed the reads into MiXCR, producing one record per CDR3 protein. The sample lists some 400,000 distinct CDR3 sequences, approximately 18% seen once, with approximately 10% in the top ten. The chain recombines TRBV6-1 with TRBJ2-1; the D gene is possibly TRBD2 (5 bases). This clonotype was obtained from a human donor in good health (CMV status not recorded). Some clones in this sample may be carry-over from other donors' samples. The specimen was PBMCs. The CDR3 loop reads CASSENGETYNEQFF. CDR3 DNA sequence: TGTGCCAGCAGTGAAAACGGGGAGACCTACAATGAGCAGTTCTTC.